This TCR beta chain was recorded in a study of glioma-infiltrating T cells (dated by TCRdb to 2016 to 2018). About the full investigation: Sequencing of TCR alpha- and beta-chain repertoires was performed on glioma tissue, on non-neoplastic brain tissue, and on matched peripheral blood mononuclear cells. Three low-grade glioma patients, about 8 primary glioblastoma patients, and three non-glioma patients who contributed non-neoplastic brain tissue made up the paired cohort. To measure divergence between tissue and blood T-cell populations, each tissue-infiltrating repertoire was compared with the peripheral blood repertoire of the same patient.

TCR alpha and beta CDR3 regions were amplified with the iRepertoire nested amplicon-rescue multiplex PCR (arm-PCR) platform from RNA. One-step reverse transcription and amplification used roughly 95-450 ng of tissue mRNA or PBMC total RNA as input. After bead purification, a secondary multiplex PCR added Illumina adapters, and libraries were gel-purified between 200 and 400 bp. The libraries contained internal 6-nucleotide barcodes that were used for demultiplexing. Sequencing of the libraries was done on an Illumina MiSeq using 2x220 or 2x250 nucleotide paired-end reads. As for the original processing: Paired reads were merged with FLASH 1.2.11 and aligned to the GRCh37 human genome with BWA-MEM before extracting TRA and TRB reads. V and J assignment used an IMGT-derived reference of cassette sequences and CDR3 motifs that included pseudogenes. Reads were translated in three frames, and productive CDR3s were defined as those with a C...FGXG motif and no stop codons. A clonotype was defined as a unique combination of a V-J cassette pair and a CDR3 amino acid sequence. Reads were filtered by Hamming distance, with the threshold set by the sequence error rate of each sample in mapped regions. TCRdb reanalyzed the raw reads on its own, using fastp at Q25 for trimming and MiXCR for clone calling, and kept in-frame beta chains. Each entry is one CDR3 protein sequence, shown with its most common DNA and genes. What appears here as the V and J calls and clone size reflects TCRdb's work, not the paper's. This sample gives about 140,000 distinct CDR3 sequences in total; around 40% of them show up just once. The ten largest make up about a fifth of the sample.

From cysteine to phenylalanine, the CDR3 is 12 amino acids long. Only CDR3 DNA remains: 36 bases, in frame from the first base. V is cut by 4 bases and J by 7 bases, and the space between the germline ends is 8 bases. Points on this clonotype: Its cognate antigen has yet to be identified. The input lacks base qualities; no much larger clone sits a single base away.

What the research found in general, with its limitations: VJ-independent divergence between tissue and blood was below expectation in non-neoplastic patients but above expectation in all gliomas, especially low-grade gliomas. Very few CDR3 sequences were found to be shared between tissue and blood, and this scarcity was attributed to high CDR3 diversity and limited sampling. Group comparisons rested on small numbers: three non-neoplastic, three low-grade glioma and under ten glioblastoma patients.

The source is a human donor with low-grade glioma or glioblastoma, undergoing nonglioma brain surgery, or in good health (not recorded which). Sequenced sample: glioma tissue, nonneoplastic brain tissue, or PBMCs (not recorded which). This chain joins TRBV12-3 or TRBV12-4 to TRBJ1-5, with the identity of the D gene unclear. The DNA sequence is as follows: TGTGCCAGCAGTTCTGGGTGGCAGCCCCAGCATTTT. It specifies CASSSGWQPQHF.